Listed here are 10 T cell receptor beta chains from one sample, sequenced in a study of post-analysis software for immune sequencing data. Antigen specificity for these receptors is unknown. Study conclusions and caveats: In patients, about five TRBV segments were more frequent than in controls, with TRBV5-6, TRBV5-1 and TRBV20-1 among them.

TCR beta cDNA libraries had unique molecular identifiers. TCRdb called the PCR reads again in MiXCR, with one record for every CDR3 protein. In the table there are fewer than 700,000 distinct CDR3 sequences, 44% of which are singletons. The sequenced sample was blood. These receptors all come from a girl between 5 and 17 years old with multiple sclerosis.

The rearrangement uses TRBV20-1 and TRBJ2-7; 12 bases agree with TRBD2. Looked up from germline, CDR1 is DFQATT and CDR2 is SNEGSKA (reference sequence). CDR3 size: 18 residues. With V trimmed by 3 bases and J by 6 bases, 18 bases remained unmatched. CDR3: CSASSISLAGGEVGEQYF. The CDR3 DNA reads TGCAGTGCTAGCAGTATATCACTAGCGGGAGGTGAAGTCGGCGAGCAGTACTTC.

The table lists this clonotype with a few counts. The chain recombines TRBV2 with TRBJ2-1, with D hard to call. The length of the CDR3 is 15 residues. Trimming took off 5 bases at V and 5 bases at J, with 16 bases between the two ends. Germline V gene sequence: CDR1 SNHLY, CDR2 FYNNEI. The CDR3 sequence: CASSYSTIGDNEQFF. Here the CDR3 DNA reads TGTGCCAGCAGTTACTCCACTATTGGGGACAATGAGCAGTTCTTC.

This clonotype was counted only a few times. This rearrangement joins TRBV10-3 to TRBJ2-3; 8 nucleotides agree with TRBD1. From germline, CDR1 is ENHRY and CDR2 SYGVKD. This CDR3 has 15 amino acids. Losses at the gene ends were 6 bases for V and 0 bases for J; bases not matched to a gene: 5. The CDR3 here is CAIRATGGSTDTQYF. The CDR3 DNA reads TGTGCCATCAGGGCTACAGGGGGAAGCACAGATACGCAGTATTTT.

The V call is TRBV12-3 or TRBV12-4, the J call TRBJ2-1; D could derive from TRBD1 or TRBD2 (5 bases each). Trimming removed 4 bases from V and 0 bases from J, with 13 bases in between. The CDR3 has 16 amino acids. The CDR3 DNA is TGTGCCAGCAGTTCCCGGACGGGGACCTCCTACAATGAGCAGTTCTTC. Its protein product is CASSSRTGTSYNEQFF.

The chain is built from TRBV6-6 and TRBJ2-3; D not resolved. Between the trimmed V and J ends, which lost 5 bases and 0 bases, there was a span of 12 bases. Germline-derived CDR1 and CDR2 are MNHNY and SVGAGI (reference sequence). This CDR3 region has 15 residues. In nucleotides, the CDR3 is TGTGCCAGCAGTCCTTTTGAGGCTAGCACAGATACGCAGTATTTT. Translating gives CASSPFEASTDTQYF.

This clonotype has only a few counts. This chain joins TRBV6-1 and TRBJ2-5; D is undetermined. CDR1 is MNHNS and CDR2 is SASEGT in the germline V gene. Trimming shortened V by 7 bases and J by 3 bases, and 3 bases separated the two germline ends. This CDR3 spans 10 amino acids. This CDR3 reads CASTEETQYF. Here the CDR3 DNA reads TGTGCCAGCACCGAAGAGACCCAGTACTTC.

Remarks on this clonotype: One end of the junction fails to match germline, which may point to a read error. The V and J genes are TRBV20-1 and TRBJ1-2; D not certain. Germline CDR1 DFQATT, CDR2 SNEGSKA (reference sequence). This CDR3 is built from 16 residues. In DNA form, the CDR3 reads TGCAGTGCTAGAGACCTCGGTAGTTTGGGGTTCTATGGCCACACCTTC. Translated: CSARDLGSLGFYGHTF.

This rearrangement joins TRBV12-3 or TRBV12-4 to TRBJ2-5, with 9 bases identical to TRBD1. V was clipped by 6 bases and J by 4 bases; unmatched bases: 9. The CDR3 is 15 amino acids. The CDR3 here is CASSDPGQGGETQYF. Written as DNA, the CDR3 is TGTGCCAGCAGCGATCCGGGACAGGGAGGAGAGACCCAGTACTTC.

In DNA, the CDR3 is TGCGCCAGCAGCCCTTTCCGAGGACAGGGGACAGGCGAGCAGTACTTC. Its protein is CASSPFRGQGTGEQYF. This sequence joins TRBV5-1 and TRBJ2-4; 9 positions agree with TRBD1. The DNA matches TRBJ2-7 better at its end, which makes the J call doubtful. The CDR3 is made up of 16 amino acids. Germline V gene data show CDR1 as SGHRS and CDR2 as YFSETQ.

The rearrangement links TRBV21-1 to TRBJ2-7; the table's D gene call, TRBD1, was not cross checked with the DNA. TRBV21-1 is a listed pseudogene. This CDR3 comprises 14 residues. The CDR3 region has the DNA TGTGCCAGCAGACCCGGGACACCCGCCTACGAGCAGTACTTC. As protein: CASRPGTPAYEQYF.